The rows below give T cell receptor beta chains drawn from one sample of a study of blood T cell repertoires in COVID-19. Sequenced by immunoSEQ multiplex PCR; TCRdb stores in-frame clones only, minus some. The sample lists 150,000 to 200,000 clones, 83% occurring once. The sequenced sample was peripheral blood. The receptors here all came from a woman aged 65 to 85 with COVID-19, enrolled during active disease. Both conserved end residues are part of each CDR3.

V gene: TRBV6-5; CDR3 protein: CAIRRLAPNTGELFF
V gene: TRBV3-1/TRBV3-2; CDR3 protein: CASSHNLAGGENEQFF
V gene: TRBV3-1/TRBV3-2; CDR3 protein: CASSQQGETQYF
V gene: TRBV7-2; CDR3 protein: CASSLGQGTGVGPYNEQFF
V gene: TRBV12-3/TRBV12-4; CDR3 protein: CASPSGSGNTIYF
V gene: TRBV14; CDR3 protein: CASRLSGRTTDTQYF
V gene: TRBV28; CDR3 protein: CASSSNRVLSNQPQHF
V gene: TRBV30; CDR3 protein: CAWMRSGRKNTGELFF
V gene: TRBV29-1; CDR3 protein: CSAEGAGANVLTF
V gene: TRBV9; CDR3 protein: CASRGTGSEVGGEQFF
V gene: TRBV2; CDR3 protein: CASRAGTGGFKGQPQHF
V gene: TRBV18; CDR3 protein: CASSSTSDAGELFF
V gene: TRBV5-4; CDR3 protein: CASSPRTSGTDTQYF
V gene: TRBV4-1; CDR3 protein: CASSQAVGGDYGYTF
V gene: TRBV3-1/TRBV3-2; CDR3 protein: CASSLTSQETQYF
V gene: TRBV18; CDR3 protein: CASSPTENYGYTF
V gene: TRBV3-1/TRBV3-2; CDR3 protein: CASSQEYGNNYGYTF
V gene: TRBV6-6; CDR3 protein: CASSLTAGTGALSNYGYTF
V gene: TRBV11-2; CDR3 protein: CASSPRQGSGNEKLFF
V gene: TRBV7-6; CDR3 protein: CASSLGEGYNEQFF
V gene: TRBV24-1; CDR3 protein: CATSIPGTGGPFKFYGYTF
V gene: TRBV18; CDR3 protein: CASSPGPVVYGYTF
V gene: TRBV7-6; CDR3 protein: CASSALPAGVSTDTQYF
V gene: TRBV2; CDR3 protein: CASSEQQETQYF
V gene: TRBV5-1; CDR3 protein: CASSDPGQGGEQYF
V gene: TRBV7-8; CDR3 protein: CASSSRQVYNEQFF
V gene: TRBV6-5; CDR3 protein: CASSYSRAQETQYF
V gene: TRBV6-5; CDR3 protein: CATSTGSYGYTF